This T cell receptor (beta chain) was recorded in a study of early T cells in non-severe SARS-CoV-2 infection. Study-wide background: Sequencing targeted bulk RNA from unsorted whole blood, leaving chains unpaired.

Individual cDNA molecules carried attached unique molecular identifiers. TCRdb recomputed calls from the 5' RACE reads with MiXCR, one row per CDR3 protein. The data show about 64,000 distinct CDR3 sequences, less than 15% seen once. Study observations and caveats: Matching against VDJdb likely underestimated virus-specific expansions, favoring anti-spike CD8.

This clonotype turned up a few times. Its antigen remains unidentified. The source is an adult who was a healthcare worker with PCR-confirmed SARS-CoV-2 infection or an uninfected control (not recorded which). The material sequenced was whole blood.

The CDR3, as DNA: TGTGCCAGCAGCTGGGAACGGGGGGAAGATACGCAGTATTTT. Protein sequence: CASSWERGEDTQYF. J is TRBJ2-3 and V is TRBV13, with 7 bases lining up with TRBD2. CDR1 is PRHDT, CDR2 FYEKMQ, per germline (reference sequence). The trim removed 4 bases at V and 5 bases at J, leaving 6 bases unmatched. The length of the CDR3 is 14 residues.